Shown below are 4 T cell receptor beta chains from a single sample sequenced in a study of T cell responses to AZD1222 COVID-19 vaccine (dated by TCRdb to the early 2020s). The protocol used for the library was the immunoSEQ multiplex PCR assay. Imported from immuneACCESS, the table was reduced by TCRdb to in-frame sequences with V and J called. These copies leave out some clones; in studies compared against another copy, an unresolved V gene accounts for under half, and the cause of the remainder is not known. This sample comprises about 140,000 clones, about 93% of them detected only once. The ten largest clones represent approximately 4.3% of the sample. The sample's time point label, decoded: about 28 days (+/-7) after the second vaccine dose. The input for sequencing was peripheral blood, taken 28 days after the second AZD1222 dose. These receptors all come from an adult who received the AZD1222 COVID-19 vaccine.

The chain couples TRBV27 to TRBJ1-2; 8 bases align to TRBD1. V gave up 0 bases and J gave up 5 bases; unmatched junction bases: 8. This CDR3 region has 16 residues. Germline-derived CDR1 and CDR2 are MNHEY and SMNVEV (reference sequence). CDR3 bases: TGTGCCAGCAGTTTATCCTCAAGACAGGGGTGGTATGGCTACACCTTC. Its translation is CASSLSSRQGWYGYTF.

This clone was found a few times. The chain employs TRBV6-2 or TRBV6-3 and TRBJ2-2; D uncertain. There are 14 residues in the CDR3. The germline V gene encodes CDR1 MNHEY and CDR2 SVGEGT. V lost 5 bases to trimming and J lost 5 bases, with 12 bases between them. The DNA for the CDR3 is TGTGCCAGCAGTCCAAATGGACCTACCGGGGAGCTGTTTTTT. It translates to CASSPNGPTGELFF.

The chain joins TRBV5-6 to TRBJ1-3; D not certain. The germline V and J ends were trimmed by 0 bases and 0 bases, with 19 bases remaining between them. Germline CDR1 SGHDT, CDR2 YYEEEE. This CDR3 comprises 19 residues. The CDR3 region is CASSLVRFAAGLSGNTIYF. The CDR3 nucleotides read TGTGCCAGCAGCTTGGTCAGGTTTGCGGCAGGACTCTCTGGAAACACCATATATTTT.

V and J are TRBV6-4 and TRBJ1-5, with D maybe TRBD1 (6 bases). From germline, CDR1 is MRHNA and CDR2 SNTAGT. The CDR3 runs to 13 residues. V shed 6 bases and J shed 3 bases, with 9 bases lying between them. Written as DNA, the CDR3 is TGTGCCAGCAGCCAGGGGTACAATCAGCCCCAGCATTTT. Amino acids: CASSQGYNQPQHF.